These 18 T cell receptor beta chains originate from one sample sequenced in a study of PD-1 blockade in classical Hodgkin lymphoma. Time point in this sample: cycle 4 day 1 (C4D1), after 6 weeks of nivolumab. Autologous stem cell transplantation was followed by relapse in every patient, and brentuximab vedotin exposure varied. Magnetic negative selection was used to purify CD4+ T cells from PBMCs that had been thawed. Produced via immunoSEQ multiplex PCR; TCRdb's table is partial and in-frame only. The table records around 37,000 clones, around nine tenths of them present only once. The material was CD4+ T cells from blood, obtained before the fourth cycle of nivolumab. All receptors come from a human donor with classical Hodgkin lymphoma.

This chain links TRBV6-1 with TRBJ2-5, with 10 bases matching TRBD1. This CDR3 is 14 amino acids long. Germline values: CDR1 MNHNS, CDR2 SASEGT. With 8 bases clipped from V and 4 bases from J, the junction kept 7 bases outside the gene matches. CDR3 amino acids: CASARQGAGETQYF. The CDR3, as DNA: TGTGCCAGCGCCCGACAGGGGGCGGGAGAGACCCAGTACTTC.

The chain combines TRBV5-1 with TRBJ2-7, with 10 bases fitting TRBD2. CDR3 length equals 16 residues. Germline CDR1 is SGHRS and CDR2 is YFSETQ. The J segment lost 5 bases and the V segment lost 0 bases, leaving 8 bases of the junction unmatched. Here the CDR3 DNA reads TGCGCCAGCAGCTTGGAAGCTAGCGGGAGCCTAAACGAGCAGTACTTC. Translated, it gives CASSLEASGSLNEQYF.

The chain recombines TRBV21-1 with TRBJ2-7. TRBV21-1 is recorded as a pseudogene. The length of the CDR3 is 16 residues. CDR3 region: CASSKLKKVAPYEQYF. In nucleotides, the CDR3 is TGTGCCAGCAGCAAATTGAAGAAGGTTGCCCCATACGAGCAGTACTTC.

The chain recombines TRBV29-1 with TRBJ1-2; unclear D gene. Germline V gene sequence: CDR1 SQVTM, CDR2 ANQGSEA. V lost 4 bases and J 7 bases, leaving 16 bases between the germline ends. CDR3 size: 13 residues. This CDR3 is CSVGRTIRSGYTF. The CDR3 DNA is TGCAGCGTTGGGAGGACTATACGGAGTGGCTACACCTTC.

Comment on this clone: Germline is not matched at one junction end, which may reflect a read error. J is TRBJ2-2 and V is TRBV29-1, with D perhaps matching TRBD1 or TRBD2 (6 bases each). CDR1 and CDR2 from the germline V gene are SQVTM and ANQGSEA. There are 13 residues in the CDR3. The CDR3 bases are TGCAGCGCCGCCGGGACACCTACCGGGGGGCTGTTTTTT. Amino acid sequence: CSAAGTPTGGLFF.

The chain links TRBV29-1 to TRBJ2-5; 10 bases fit TRBD2. The trim removed 4 bases at V and 11 bases at J, leaving 19 bases unmatched. The CDR3 sequence is 16 residues long. Germline V gene lookup returns CDR1 SQVTM and CDR2 ANQGSEA. The CDR3 is CSVAVSGRSNRREQYF. The CDR3 DNA sequence: TGCAGCGTTGCCGTTAGCGGGAGGTCGAACCGCCGGGAGCAGTACTTC. Using reference TRBV29-1 and TRBJ2-5 for the parts outside the CDR3, the full variable domain is SAVISQKPSRDICQRGTSLTIQCQVDSQVTMMFWYRQQPGQSLTLIATANQGSEATYESGFVIDKFPISRPNLTFSTLTVSNMSPEDSSIYLCSVAVSGRSNRREQYFGPGTRLLVL.

The CDR3 protein is CASRTGTVTDTQYF. The CDR3 DNA sequence: TGTGCCAGTAGAACCGGGACAGTCACAGATACGCAGTATTTT. V gene TRBV19 combines with J gene TRBJ2-3, with TRBD1 identical over 7 bases. J gave up 2 bases and V 6 bases, and 5 bases lay outside the gene matches. Germline V gene sequence: CDR1 LNHDA, CDR2 SQIVND (reference sequence). The CDR3 covers 14 residues.

This chain joins TRBV14 and TRBJ2-5; D not certain. The CDR3 extends over 15 amino acids. The V gene's germline CDR1 is SGHDN and CDR2 FVKESK. Trimming stripped 0 bases from V and 5 bases from J, with 13 bases between. In nucleotides, the CDR3 is TGTGCCAGCAGCCAAGAATCCAACGCGTGGGAGACCCAGTACTTC. It yields the protein CASSQESNAWETQYF.

This chain uses TRBV5-1 with TRBJ2-7, with 11 bases that match TRBD2. The junction had 7 bases not matched to a gene; V was cut back by 4 bases and J by 7 bases. This CDR3 spans 14 amino acids. Per germline, CDR1 SGHRS and CDR2 YFSETQ. In DNA form, the CDR3 reads TGCGCCAGCAGCCCGATAGCGGGAGGGCGAGAGCAGTACTTC. It is translated as CASSPIAGGREQYF.

This rearrangement joins TRBV28 to TRBJ2-7; the D is unclear. The germline V gene encodes CDR1 MDHEN and CDR2 SYDVKM. V was clipped by 4 bases and J by 4 bases, with 14 bases between them. CDR3 length: 14 amino acids. The CDR3: CASSSPDGRYEQYF. In nucleotides, the CDR3 is TGTGCCAGCAGTTCCCCAGACGGTAGATACGAGCAGTACTTC.

This clone has just one count. V is TRBV29-1 and J is TRBJ2-3; 8 nucleotides match TRBD2. This CDR3 region has 13 residues. The junction had 3 bases not matched to a gene; V was cut back by 6 bases and J by 1 base. Germline V gene sequence: CDR1 SQVTM, CDR2 ANQGSEA. This chain's CDR3 is CSVELAGTDTQYF. In nucleotides, the CDR3 is TGCAGCGTCGAACTAGCGGGCACAGATACGCAGTATTTT.

The chain is built from TRBV5-4 and TRBJ2-5; D remains unclear. CDR1 is SGHNT and CDR2 is YYREEE in the germline V gene (reference sequence). The CDR3 extends over 13 amino acids. V shed 0 bases and J shed 4 bases, with 7 bases lying between them. This chain's CDR3 is CASSLVPGETQYF. CDR3 DNA sequence: TGTGCCAGCAGCTTGGTACCGGGAGAGACCCAGTACTTC.

The CDR3 spells CASSLLRAGVFPSSYNEQFF. The CDR3 region has the DNA TGCGCCAGCAGCTTATTACGAGCGGGAGTCTTTCCGAGCTCCTACAATGAGCAGTTCTTC. This chain uses TRBV5-1 with TRBJ2-1; 8 bases map to TRBD2. The V gene end was trimmed by 2 bases and the J gene end by 0 bases; junction bases not matched to a gene: 16. Germline loops: CDR1 SGHRS, CDR2 YFSETQ. The CDR3 sequence is 20 residues long.

The chain carries TRBV25-1 and TRBJ2-1; D call uncertain. The CDR3 covers 17 residues. Trimming shortened V by 5 bases and J by 4 bases, and 21 bases separated the two germline ends. CDR1 is MGHDK and CDR2 is SYGVNS in the germline V gene. For the CDR3, the DNA is TGTGCCAGCAGTCAAAGTTTGTTGGCGGAGACTTACAATGAGCAGTTCTTC. It codes for CASSQSLLAETYNEQFF.

A single count supports this clone. The rearrangement uses TRBV30 and TRBJ2-3, with TRBD2 matching 14 bases. After removal of 4 bases from V and 4 bases from J, the junction contained 7 bases not matched to a gene. CDR1 and CDR2 (germline): GTSNPN, SVGIG (reference sequence). The CDR3 totals 16 residues. The CDR3 is CAWTRGLAGDADTQYF. The CDR3 DNA is TGTGCCTGGACTCGGGGACTAGCGGGAGACGCAGATACGCAGTATTTT.

The chain recombines TRBV11-3 with TRBJ2-1; D remains unclear. The CDR3 runs 13 residues. Trimming stripped 5 bases from V and 9 bases from J, with 14 bases between. CDR1 and CDR2 from the germline V gene are SGHNT and YENEEA. CDR3 residues: CASSPPEASEQFF. The CDR3 bases are TGTGCCAGCAGCCCCCCCGAAGCTAGTGAGCAGTTCTTC.

This chain joins TRBV5-1 and TRBJ2-7, with 10 bases lining up with TRBD2. Trimming at V came to 3 bases and at J to 0 bases, leaving 3 bases not matched to a gene. This CDR3 is 15 amino acids long. Germline loops: CDR1 SGHRS, CDR2 YFSETQ. The CDR3 bases are TGCGCCAGCAGCTCCCGGACTAGCGGCTCCTACGAGCAGTACTTC. Translation gives CASSSRTSGSYEQYF.

This clone was seen only a few times. CDR3 DNA sequence: TGTGCCAGCAGCCCCGGTGGGCCCCAGCATTTT. Translated: CASSPGGPQHF. The chain employs TRBV28 and TRBJ1-5; no clear D. This CDR3 contains 11 residues. Germline CDR1 is MDHEN and CDR2 is SYDVKM. Trimming stripped 6 bases from V and 9 bases from J, with 9 bases between.